This T cell receptor beta chain was obtained from a study of T cell changes during pregnancy in multiple sclerosis. This clone was found once. The table came from immunoSEQ multiplex PCR; TCRdb's copy has only in-frame clones and leaves some out. The repertoire has about 100,000 clones, 90% of them found once; the top ten carry around 0.8%. The CDR3 has 15 residues. Germline-derived CDR1 and CDR2 are SGHTA and FQGNSA. The junction had 10 bases not matched to a gene; V was cut back by 4 bases and J by 8 bases. This chain links TRBV7-2 with TRBJ1-4; TRBD1 agrees at 7 bases. This TCR was sampled from a female donor in good health, enrolled as a control in a pregnancy study. The source material was peripheral blood, sampled in the second trimester of pregnancy. The CDR3 spells CASSSYRGEQEKLFF. CDR3 in DNA: TGTGCCAGCAGCTCCTACAGGGGTGAGCAGGAAAAACTGTTTTTT.